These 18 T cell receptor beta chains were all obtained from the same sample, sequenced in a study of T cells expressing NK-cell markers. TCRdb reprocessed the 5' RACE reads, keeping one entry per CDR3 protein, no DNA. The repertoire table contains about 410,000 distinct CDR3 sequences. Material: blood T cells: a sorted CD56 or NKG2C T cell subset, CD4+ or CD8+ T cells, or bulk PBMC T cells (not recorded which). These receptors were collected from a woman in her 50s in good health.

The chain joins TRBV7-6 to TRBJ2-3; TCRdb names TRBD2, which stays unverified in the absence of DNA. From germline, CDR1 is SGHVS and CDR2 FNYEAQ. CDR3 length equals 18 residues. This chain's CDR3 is CASSSPGTSGSLLDTQYF.

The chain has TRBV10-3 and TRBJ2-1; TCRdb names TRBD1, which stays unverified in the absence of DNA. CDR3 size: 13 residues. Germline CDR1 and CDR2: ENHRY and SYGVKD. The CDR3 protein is CAISETGGYEQFF.

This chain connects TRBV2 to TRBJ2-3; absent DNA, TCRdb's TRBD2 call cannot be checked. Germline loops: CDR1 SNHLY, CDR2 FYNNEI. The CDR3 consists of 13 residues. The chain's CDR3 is CASGREFEDTQYF.

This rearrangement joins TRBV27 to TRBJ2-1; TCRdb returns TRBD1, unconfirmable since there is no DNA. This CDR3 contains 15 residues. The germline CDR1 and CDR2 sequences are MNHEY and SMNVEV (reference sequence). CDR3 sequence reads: CASSLRDSRYNEQFF.

CDR3 region: CASSRDRGPYNEQFF. This chain connects TRBV7-9 to TRBJ2-1; the D call from TCRdb, TRBD1, cannot be confirmed without DNA. Germline V lookup: CDR1 SEHNR, CDR2 FQNEAQ (reference sequence). The CDR3 is 15 residues long.

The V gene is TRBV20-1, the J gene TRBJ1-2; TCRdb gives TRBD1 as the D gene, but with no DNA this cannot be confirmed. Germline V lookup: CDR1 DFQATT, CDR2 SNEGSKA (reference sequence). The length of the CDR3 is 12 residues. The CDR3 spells CSVTTVNYGYTF.

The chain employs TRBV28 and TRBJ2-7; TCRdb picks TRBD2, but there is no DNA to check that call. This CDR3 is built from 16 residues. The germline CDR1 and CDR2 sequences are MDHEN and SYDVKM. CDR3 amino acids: CASNLPSGKVSYEQYF. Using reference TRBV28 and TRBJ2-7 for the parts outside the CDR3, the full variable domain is DVKVTQSSRYLVKRTGEKVFLECVQDMDHENMFWYRQDPGLGLRLIYFSYDVKMKEKGDIPEGYSVSREKKERFSLILESASTNQTSMYLCASNLPSGKVSYEQYFGPGTRLTVT.

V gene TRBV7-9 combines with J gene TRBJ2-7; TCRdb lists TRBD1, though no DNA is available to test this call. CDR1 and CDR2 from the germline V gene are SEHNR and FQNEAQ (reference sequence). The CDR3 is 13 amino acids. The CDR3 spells CASSLNRGHEQYF.

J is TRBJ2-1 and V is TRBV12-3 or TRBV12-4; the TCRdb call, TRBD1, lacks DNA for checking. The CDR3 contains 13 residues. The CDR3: CASSVGAKAEQFF.

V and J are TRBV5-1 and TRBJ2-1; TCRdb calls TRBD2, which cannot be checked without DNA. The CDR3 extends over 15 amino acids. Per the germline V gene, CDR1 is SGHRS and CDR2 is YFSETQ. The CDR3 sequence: CASSLSVAGGDEQFF.

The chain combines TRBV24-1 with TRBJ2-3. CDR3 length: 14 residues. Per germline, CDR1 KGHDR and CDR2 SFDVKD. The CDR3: CATSDADRTDTQYF.

This chain's CDR3 is CASSEDRGRGTEAFF. This chain links TRBV2 with TRBJ1-1; no DNA is available, so the TRBD1 call from TCRdb remains unchecked. CDR1 SNHLY and CDR2 FYNNEI come from the germline V gene. This CDR3 region has 15 residues.

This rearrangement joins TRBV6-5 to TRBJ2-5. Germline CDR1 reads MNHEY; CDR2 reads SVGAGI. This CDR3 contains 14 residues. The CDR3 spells CASSSASSQETQYF.

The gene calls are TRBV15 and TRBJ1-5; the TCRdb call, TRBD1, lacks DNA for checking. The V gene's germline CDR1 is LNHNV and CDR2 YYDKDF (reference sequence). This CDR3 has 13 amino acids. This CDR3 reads CATSTTDYQPQHF.

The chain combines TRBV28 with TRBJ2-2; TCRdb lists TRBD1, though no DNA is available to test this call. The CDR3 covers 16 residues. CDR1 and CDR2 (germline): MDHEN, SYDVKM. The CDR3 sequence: CASSLSLRGRTGELFF.

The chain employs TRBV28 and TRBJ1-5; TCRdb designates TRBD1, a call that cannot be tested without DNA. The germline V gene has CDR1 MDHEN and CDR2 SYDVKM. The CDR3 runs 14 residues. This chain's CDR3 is CASSLGQGKQPQHF.

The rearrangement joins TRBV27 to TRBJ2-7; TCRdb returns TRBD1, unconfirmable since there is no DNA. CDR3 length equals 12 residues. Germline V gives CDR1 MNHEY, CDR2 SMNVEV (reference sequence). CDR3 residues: CASRPTAGGQYF.

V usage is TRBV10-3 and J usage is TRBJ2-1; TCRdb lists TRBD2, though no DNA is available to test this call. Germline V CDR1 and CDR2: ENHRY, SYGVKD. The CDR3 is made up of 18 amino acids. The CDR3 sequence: CAISALGVGLGSYNEQFF.